This is a list of T cell receptor beta chains from one sample in a study of blood T cell repertoires in COVID-19. Clones were read by immunoSEQ multiplex PCR, and TCRdb kept only the in-frame ones, dropping some. The sample gives some 30,000 clones, around 88% of which show up once; 4.5% to 5% is in the top ten. Source material: peripheral blood. Source of these receptors: an older woman with active COVID-19. Each CDR3 is given with its conserved first and last residue. A D gene is named only where the DNA matches it firmly. A clone size is listed for some rows: how often the clone was seen (once, few, many), or a class if it is expanded.

TRBJ1-3	.	TRBV21-1	.	TGTGCCAGCAGCCCTCGAGGGGGGGGGATCGGAAACACCATATATTTT	CASSPRGGGIGNTIYF
TRBJ1-5	.	TRBV6-2/TRBV6-3	.	TGTGCCAGCGGTTGGAGGGGACCCAATCAGCCCCAGCATTTT	CASGWRGPNQPQHF
TRBJ2-1	TRBD2	TRBV7-2	.	TGTGCCAGCAGCTTTACCCTAGCGGCCTCCTACAATGAGCAGTTCTTC	CASSFTLAASYNEQFF
TRBJ2-5	.	TRBV4-3	.	TGCGCCAGCAGCCAAGACAGGGCTCAAGAGACCCAGTACTTC	CASSQDRAQETQYF
TRBJ1-1	.	TRBV19	few	TGTGCCACCGGGCAGGGGATGAACACTGAAGCTTTCTTT	CATGQGMNTEAFF
TRBJ2-7	.	TRBV4-2	.	TGTGCCAGCAGCCAAGACCGCCTCACACCCTCCGAGCAGTACTTC	CASSQDRLTPSEQYF
TRBJ2-5	TRBD1	TRBV7-9	.	TGTGCCAGCAGCCCCCGGGACAGGGATGGTGAGACCCAGTACTTC	CASSPRDRDGETQYF
TRBJ1-5	.	TRBV6-1	.	TGTGCCAGCAGTGAACTCCTCTCTTATAGCAATCAGCCCCAGCATTTT	CASSELLSYSNQPQHF
TRBJ2-1	.	TRBV19	.	TGTGCCAGTGGTGCGACAGTGGGGCCCTACAATGAGCAGTTCTTC	CASGATVGPYNEQFF
TRBJ2-3	TRBD2	TRBV20-1	few	TGCAGTGCTAGTAGCGGGAGCACAGATACGCAGTATTTT	CSASSGSTDTQYF
TRBJ1-2	TRBD1	TRBV6-2/TRBV6-3	.	TGTGCCAGCAGCCGTCCCGGGACAGGGAATGATGGCTACACCTTC	CASSRPGTGNDGYTF
TRBJ2-7	.	TRBV5-5	medium-sized	TGTGCCAGCAGCTCGAGCAGGGCATCCTCCTACGAGCAGTACTTC	CASSSSRASSYEQYF
TRBJ1-2	.	TRBV5-6	.	TGTGCCAGCAGCCCGAACCTTGGGGCCTATGGCTACACCTTC	CASSPNLGAYGYTF
TRBJ1-2	.	TRBV24-1	.	TGTGCCACCAGTGATTCCCAGGGACAAGACAACTATGGCTACACCTTC	CATSDSQGQDNYGYTF
TRBJ2-7	.	TRBV6-5	.	TGTGCCAGCAGATCTACAGACTCCTACGAGCAGTACTTC	CASRSTDSYEQYF
TRBJ2-3	.	TRBV7-8	.	TGTGCCAGCAGCTTACTGGCGGACACAGATACGCAGTATTTT	CASSLLADTDTQYF
TRBJ2-7	.	TRBV7-9	.	TGTGCCAGCAGCTTAGGACTTCTGGGTCCTCTCTCCTACGAGCAGTACTTC	CASSLGLLGPLSYEQYF
TRBJ2-2	.	TRBV6-5	.	TGTGCCAGCCAGGGCCTGAACACCGGGGAGCTGTTTTTT	CASQGLNTGELFF
TRBJ2-1	TRBD1	TRBV6-6	.	TGTGCCAGCAGTCCCCCCGGGACAGCGAGCTCCTACAATGAGCAGTTCTTC	CASSPPGTASSYNEQFF
TRBJ2-5	TRBD2	TRBV3-1/TRBV3-2	.	TGTGCCAGCAGCCCCAACGTTGCGGGGGGCCAAGAGACCCAGTACTTC	CASSPNVAGGQETQYF
TRBJ1-3	.	TRBV12-3/TRBV12-4	.	TGTGCCAGCAGTTTGGGTTGGAGCACCATATATTTT	CASSLGWSTIYF
TRBJ2-2	TRBD2	TRBV6-6	.	TGTGCCAGCAGTGCATCCGCGGGGGGCACCGGGGAGCTGTTTTTT	CASSASAGGTGELFF
TRBJ2-3	.	TRBV4-3	.	TGCGCCAGCAGCCCTCACCTCGCGGGGGCCGGGAATACGCAGTATTTT	CASSPHLAGAGNTQYF
TRBJ2-1	.	TRBV14	once	TGTGCCAGCAGCCATGAGACTAGGCGGGAGCAGTTCTTC	CASSHETRREQFF
TRBJ2-3	TRBD2	TRBV5-4	.	TGTGCCAGCACTGGCGGGGGGCCTATTAACATTGGCACAGATACGCAGTATTTT	CASTGGGPINIGTDTQYF
TRBJ1-6	.	TRBV18	.	TGTGCCAGCTCACCGGAGGGGCGCTTTGTTTCACCCCTCCACTTT	CASSPEGRFVSPLHF
TRBJ2-7	.	TRBV30	.	TGTGCCTGTGGAGGGGGGCTACAGAGGCAGTACTTC	CACGGGLQRQYF
TRBJ2-5	TRBD2	TRBV4-1	.	TGCGCCAGCAGCCCCAGGACAGCGGGGGGGCATCTCCAGACCCAGTACTTC	CASSPRTAGGHLQTQYF
TRBJ2-2	TRBD2	TRBV5-6	.	TGTGCCAGCAGCTTGGTAGCGGGGTCAGGAGGCGGGGAGCTGTTTTTT	CASSLVAGSGGGELFF
TRBJ2-7	TRBD2	TRBV5-4	.	TGTGCCAGCAGCTTGGATGGAGCGGGGGCTCGGGAGCAGTACTTC	CASSLDGAGAREQYF
TRBJ1-2	.	TRBV3-1/TRBV3-2	.	TGTGCCAGCAGAGGGGGGGGCTCCCGGTGGGGCTACACCTTC	CASRGGGSRWGYTF
TRBJ1-2	TRBD1	TRBV6-5	.	TGTGCCAGCAGTAGAAGACAGGGGTTCTCCGGCTACACCTTC	CASSRRQGFSGYTF
TRBJ2-7	.	TRBV27	.	TGTGCCAGCAGTTTTATTAGCTCGGACGAGCAGTACTTC	CASSFISSDEQYF
TRBJ2-1	.	TRBV4-3	.	TGCGCCAGCAGCCAACAGGGGCGTGGGGATGAGCAGTTCTTC	CASSQQGRGDEQFF
TRBJ2-5	TRBD2	TRBV28	.	TGTGCCAGCAGTCCACTAGCGGGGGGCGGGGAGACCCAGTACTTC	CASSPLAGGGETQYF
TRBJ1-5	.	TRBV4-1	.	TGCGCCAGCAGCCAAGATGCGGGACTGCCGGCCCAGCATTTT	CASSQDAGLPAQHF
TRBJ2-5	.	TRBV5-4	.	TGTGCCAGCAGCTTGGAAGGGGGGGCGAGGGAGACCCAGTACTTC	CASSLEGGARETQYF
TRBJ2-2	TRBD1	TRBV7-2	.	TGTGCCAGCAGCTGGTCTTGGACAGGGGATCTCGGGGAGCTGTTTTTT	CASSWSWTGDLGELFF
TRBJ1-4	.	TRBV6-5	.	TGTGCCAGCGCCGATGAGGGTAATTGGAATGAAAAACTGTTTTTT	CASADEGNWNEKLFF
TRBJ2-5	TRBD2	TRBV11-2	.	TGTGCCAGCAGCTCCGGACGTAGCGGGGGGTCGAGGGAGACCCAGTACTTC	CASSSGRSGGSRETQYF
TRBJ2-5	.	TRBV19	.	TGTGCCAGTGCACAGGGGGGGTTACAAGAGACCCAGTACTTC	CASAQGGLQETQYF
TRBJ2-5	.	TRBV6-1	.	TGTGCCAGCAGTGAAGCGCTTCCTCTGATACAGCCCCAAGAGACCCAGTACTTC	CASSEALPLIQPQETQYF
TRBJ2-7	.	TRBV7-3	.	TGTGCCAGCAGCTTAACTAGGTCATCGGGTGAGCAGTACTTC	CASSLTRSSGEQYF
TRBJ1-2	.	TRBV29-1	.	TGCAGCGTGTTGACAGAAACCTATGGCTACACCTTC	CSVLTETYGYTF
TRBJ2-3	.	TRBV28	.	TGTGCCAGCAGTGGAACGGGGCAGGGGATCACAGATACGCAGTATTTT	CASSGTGQGITDTQYF